This TCR beta chain was identified in a study of identical twins. Study-level points and caveats: In drawing conclusions, the study used cross-sectional statistical analysis and did not follow the same donors. Out-of-frame alpha sequences common to twins exhibited a surplus of low generation probability.

In the case of this clonotype: Its cognate antigen is unknown.

The V segment lost 4 bases and the J segment 11 bases; nucleotides outside the gene matches: 13. The CDR3 runs 16 residues. Germline V gives CDR1 KGHDR, CDR2 SFDVKD. Addition of a universal primer site occurred through template switching, and cDNA carried unique molecular identifiers. TCRdb re-derived calls from the 5' RACE reads in MiXCR, one entry per CDR3 protein. Counted here are roughly 1,500,000 distinct CDR3 sequences, about 30% occurring once; the ten biggest clones make up around 0.25%. The sequencing sample was made of cord blood. The rearrangement uses TRBV24-1 and TRBJ2-5; 12 positions match TRBD2. The clonotype originates from a newborn girl in good health. For the CDR3, the DNA is TGTGCCACCAGTGACCCGACTAGCGGGAGTGGCCATGAGCAGTACTTC. Encoded protein: CATSDPTSGSGHEQYF.